Below, 4 T cell receptor beta chains from the same sample are listed, as sequenced in a study of cytomegalovirus exposure and HLA in healthy donors. PCR used 60 Vbeta primers and 13 Jbeta primers. The protocol was immunoSEQ multiplex PCR, while the TCRdb copy is restricted to in-frame clones and leaves out a portion. The top ten clones hold more than 1% of a sample with around 100,000 clones, around 84% of them seen once. Sequencing input: PBMCs. The receptors were sampled from a woman aged 18-30 years in good health and CMV-seronegative.

V is TRBV25-1 and J is TRBJ2-1; 10 bases align to TRBD2. Germline CDR1 and CDR2: MGHDK and SYGVNS. Trimming cost V 10 bases and J 8 bases; bases outside gene matches: 17. The CDR3 totals 16 residues. The CDR3 region is CATQEVTGLAIDEQFF. DNA of the CDR3: TGTGCCACCCAGGAAGTGACGGGACTAGCGATCGATGAGCAGTTCTTC. The full variable domain, in which reference TRBV25-1 and TRBJ2-1 provide the parts outside the CDR3, is EADIYQTPRYLVIGTGKKITLECSQTMGHDKMYWYQQDPGMELHLIHYSYGVNSTEKGDLSSESTVSRIRTEHFPLTLESARPSHTSQYLCATQEVTGLAIDEQFFGPGTRLTVL.

With respect to this clone: At one boundary the junction diverges from the germline segment, which might be a read error. The V call is TRBV7-9, the J call TRBJ1-5; 7 bases are a match to TRBD1. The CDR3 has 16 amino acids. Germline-derived CDR1 and CDR2 are SEHNR and FQNEAQ (reference sequence). CDR3 region: CSSRSQQGYSNQPQHF. CDR3 DNA: TGTTCCAGCAGGTCCCAACAGGGGTATAGCAATCAGCCCCAGCATTTT. Combining the CDR3 with reference TRBV7-9 and TRBJ1-5 gives the whole variable domain DTGVSQNPRHKITKRGQNVTFRCDPISEHNRLYWYRQTLGQGPEFLTYFQNEAQLEKSRLLSDRFSAERPKGSFSTLEIQRTEQGDSAMYLCSSRSQQGYSNQPQHFGDGTRLSIL.

CDR3: CASSLGVRALKNIQYF. Here the CDR3 DNA reads TGTGCCAGCAGCTTAGGTGTCAGGGCCTTGAAAAACATTCAGTACTTC. The chain uses TRBV7-9 and TRBJ2-4; D might be TRBD1 (5 bases). Germline loops: CDR1 SEHNR, CDR2 FQNEAQ (reference sequence). The germline V and J ends were trimmed by 1 base and 4 bases, with 14 bases remaining between them. The CDR3 totals 16 residues.

This CDR3 reads CASSLEPGGSPLHF. The CDR3 DNA is TGCGCCAGCAGCTTGGAGCCAGGGGGCTCACCCCTCCACTTT. J is TRBJ1-6 and V is TRBV5-1; TRBD1 aligns across 8 bases. This CDR3 contains 14 residues. The V segment lost 0 bases and the J segment 10 bases; nucleotides outside the gene matches: 3. Per the germline V gene, CDR1 is SGHRS and CDR2 is YFSETQ.